The 9 T cell receptor beta chains below were found in one sample sequenced in a study of spatial heterogeneity in lung cancer. TCRdb re-called the 5' RACE reads through MiXCR, storing one row per CDR3 protein. The data contain more than 95,000 distinct CDR3 sequences, 9% to 15% of them seen just once; the ten biggest clones take up 15% to 20%. Time point given: blood at routine non-recurrence follow-up after resection. Tumor, nontumor lung or frozen PBMC supplied whole RNA, sequenced without sorting. The sequenced sample was PBMCs, obtained at follow-up. Source of these receptors: a male donor with early-stage non-small cell lung cancer.

The V and J genes are TRBV28 and TRBJ2-7; no clear D gene. The germline gives CDR1 MDHEN, CDR2 SYDVKM. The CDR3 consists of 14 residues. The V end was cut by 3 bases, the J end by 0 bases, with 9 bases between. CDR3 bases: TGTGCCAGCAGTTTTGGGTCTACCTCCTACGAGCAGTACTTC. It yields the protein CASSFGSTSYEQYF.

The V call is TRBV7-7, the J call TRBJ2-5; TRBD1 matches at 7 bases. V shed 5 bases, J shed 4 bases, and the junction held 10 bases outside the gene matches. The CDR3 is made up of 15 amino acids. Germline CDR1 SSHAT, CDR2 FNYEAQ (reference sequence). CDR3 nucleotide sequence: TGTGCCAGCAGCCCGCAGCCGACAGGGCGAGAGACCCAGTACTTC. Translating gives CASSPQPTGRETQYF.

This clonotype was counted between two and nine times. The gene calls are TRBV11-3 and TRBJ2-1; D call uncertain. V was cut by 1 base and J by 9 bases, with 13 bases left in between. This CDR3 region has 14 residues. CDR1 and CDR2 from the germline V gene are SGHNT and YENEEA. CDR3 loop: CASSLAAGSVEQFF. As DNA, the CDR3 is TGTGCCAGCAGCTTAGCGGCAGGCTCGGTTGAGCAGTTCTTC.

The CDR3 nucleotides read TGTGCCAGCAGTTGGAATCAGGGGGCTAAAACTGAAGCTTTCTTT. Amino acids: CASSWNQGAKTEAFF. This chain connects TRBV12-3 or TRBV12-4 to TRBJ1-1, with 8 positions matching TRBD1. With V trimmed by 4 bases and J by 5 bases, 9 bases remained unmatched. The CDR3 covers 15 residues.

This chain uses TRBV20-1 with TRBJ2-2; 8 bases agree with TRBD2. CDR3 length: 15 amino acids. The J segment lost 1 base and the V segment lost 2 bases, leaving 3 bases of the junction unmatched. The germline V gene encodes CDR1 DFQATT and CDR2 SNEGSKA (reference sequence). The CDR3 reads CSARRTSQNTGELFF. CDR3 nucleotide sequence: TGCAGTGCTAGAAGGACTAGCCAGAACACCGGGGAGCTGTTTTTT.

This clonotype has ten or more counts. The J gene is TRBJ2-1, the V gene TRBV20-1, with unresolved D. Trimming took 3 bases from V and 4 from J, leaving 10 bases between them. The germline CDR1 and CDR2 sequences are DFQATT and SNEGSKA (reference sequence). The length of the CDR3 is 13 residues. The CDR3 here is CSARNSDYNEQFF. The CDR3, as DNA: TGCAGTGCTAGGAACTCCGATTACAATGAGCAGTTCTTC.

Only a few counts were recorded for this clonotype. The CDR3 here is CASSLDRINEKLFF. The DNA of the CDR3 is TGTGCCAGCAGCCTGGACAGGATTAATGAAAAACTGTTTTTT. This chain uses TRBV7-2 with TRBJ1-4; 7 nucleotides line up with TRBD1. Germline V lookup: CDR1 SGHTA, CDR2 FQGNSA. Unmatched junction bases numbered 4, after V lost 5 bases and J lost 4 bases. The CDR3 spans 14 residues.

The sample holds a few counts of this clonotype. The gene calls are TRBV6-1 and TRBJ1-1; TRBD1 matches 8 bases. Germline CDR1 MNHNS, CDR2 SASEGT. With 5 bases clipped from V and 1 base from J, the junction kept 12 bases outside the gene matches. The CDR3 contains 17 residues. CDR3 residues: CASSLTMDRARNTEAFF. CDR3 DNA sequence: TGTGCCAGCAGTCTGACAATGGACAGGGCCCGGAACACTGAAGCTTTCTTT.

This clonotype was seen repeatedly, ten times or more. The chain uses TRBV29-1 and TRBJ2-6; unclear D gene. The CDR3 covers 15 residues. V lost 5 bases, J lost 0 bases, and 11 bases lay in between. Germline V gene sequence: CDR1 SQVTM, CDR2 ANQGSEA. As DNA, the CDR3 is TGCAGCGTTTGGGCCCCCACCTCTGGGGCCAACGTCCTGACTTTC. It yields the protein CSVWAPTSGANVLTF. The full variable domain, in which reference TRBV29-1 and TRBJ2-6 provide the parts outside the CDR3, is SAVISQKPSRDICQRGTSLTIQCQVDSQVTMMFWYRQQPGQSLTLIATANQGSEATYESGFVIDKFPISRPNLTFSTLTVSNMSPEDSSIYLCSVWAPTSGANVLTFGAGSRLTVL.